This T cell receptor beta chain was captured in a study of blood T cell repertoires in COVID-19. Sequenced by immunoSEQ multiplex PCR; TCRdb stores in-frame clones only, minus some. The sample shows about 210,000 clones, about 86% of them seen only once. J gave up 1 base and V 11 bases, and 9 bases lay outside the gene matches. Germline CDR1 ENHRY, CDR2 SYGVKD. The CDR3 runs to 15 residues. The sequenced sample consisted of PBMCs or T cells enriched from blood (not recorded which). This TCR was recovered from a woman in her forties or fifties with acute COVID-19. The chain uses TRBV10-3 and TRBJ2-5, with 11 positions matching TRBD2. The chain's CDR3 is CASTFGTSGQETQYF. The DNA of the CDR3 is TGTGCCTCTACCTTCGGGACTAGCGGCCAAGAGACCCAGTACTTC.